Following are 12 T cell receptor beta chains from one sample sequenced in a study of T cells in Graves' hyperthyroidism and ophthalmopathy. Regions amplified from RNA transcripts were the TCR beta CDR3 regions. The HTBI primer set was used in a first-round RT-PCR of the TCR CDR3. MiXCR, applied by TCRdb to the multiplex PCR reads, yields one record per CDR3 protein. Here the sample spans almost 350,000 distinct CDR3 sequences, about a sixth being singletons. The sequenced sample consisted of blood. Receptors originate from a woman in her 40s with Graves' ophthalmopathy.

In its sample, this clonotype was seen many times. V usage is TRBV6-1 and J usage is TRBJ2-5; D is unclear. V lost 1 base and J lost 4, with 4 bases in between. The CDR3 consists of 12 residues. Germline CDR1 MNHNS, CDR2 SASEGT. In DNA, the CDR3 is TGTGCCAGCAGTGAAGGGGGAGAGACCCAGTACTTC. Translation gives CASSEGGETQYF.

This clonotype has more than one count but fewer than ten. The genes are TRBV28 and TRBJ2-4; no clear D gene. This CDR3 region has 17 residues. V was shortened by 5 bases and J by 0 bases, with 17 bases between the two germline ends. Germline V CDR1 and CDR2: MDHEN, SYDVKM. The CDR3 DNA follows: TGTGCCAGCAGTAGGGTGGGTGGGCGGCTAGCCAAAAACATTCAGTACTTC. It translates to CASSRVGGRLAKNIQYF. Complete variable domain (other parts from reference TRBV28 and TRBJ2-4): DVKVTQSSRYLVKRTGEKVFLECVQDMDHENMFWYRQDPGLGLRLIYFSYDVKMKEKGDIPEGYSVSREKKERFSLILESASTNQTSMYLCASSRVGGRLAKNIQYFGAGTRLSVL.

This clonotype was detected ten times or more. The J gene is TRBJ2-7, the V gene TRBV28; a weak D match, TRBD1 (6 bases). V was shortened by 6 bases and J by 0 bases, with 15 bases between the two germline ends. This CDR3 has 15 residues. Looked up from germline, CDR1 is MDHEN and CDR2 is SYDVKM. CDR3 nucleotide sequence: TGTGCCAGCAGCGAGACAGGCCTCAGCTCCTACGAGCAGTACTTC. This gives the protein CASSETGLSSYEQYF.

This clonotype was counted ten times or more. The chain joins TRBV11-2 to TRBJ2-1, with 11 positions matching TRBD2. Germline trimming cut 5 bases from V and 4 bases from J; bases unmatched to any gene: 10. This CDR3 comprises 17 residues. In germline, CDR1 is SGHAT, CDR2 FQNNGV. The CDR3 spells CASSPPGGTSGYNEQFF. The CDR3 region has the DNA TGTGCCAGCAGCCCGCCTGGGGGGACTAGCGGATACAATGAGCAGTTCTTC.

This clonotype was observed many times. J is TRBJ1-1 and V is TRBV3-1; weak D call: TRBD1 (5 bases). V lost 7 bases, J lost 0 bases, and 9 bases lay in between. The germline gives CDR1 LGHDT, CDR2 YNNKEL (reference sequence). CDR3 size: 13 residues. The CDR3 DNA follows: TGTGCCAGCAACCAGGGTCTGAACACTGAAGCTTTCTTT. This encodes CASNQGLNTEAFF.

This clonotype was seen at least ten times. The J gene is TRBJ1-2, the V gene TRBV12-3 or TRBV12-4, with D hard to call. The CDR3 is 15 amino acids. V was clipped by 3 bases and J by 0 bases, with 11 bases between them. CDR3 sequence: CASSLRAAANYGYTF. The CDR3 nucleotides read TGTGCCAGCAGTTTGAGGGCAGCCGCTAACTATGGCTACACCTTC.

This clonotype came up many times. The CDR3 protein is CSASSGFRSGNTIYF. Written as DNA, the CDR3 is TGCAGTGCTAGTTCAGGGTTTCGCTCTGGAAACACCATATATTTT. V is TRBV20-1 and J is TRBJ1-3; maybe TRBD1 (5 bases). The length of the CDR3 is 15 residues. The germline CDR1 and CDR2 sequences are DFQATT and SNEGSKA (reference sequence). V shed 3 bases and J shed 0 bases, with 12 bases lying between them.

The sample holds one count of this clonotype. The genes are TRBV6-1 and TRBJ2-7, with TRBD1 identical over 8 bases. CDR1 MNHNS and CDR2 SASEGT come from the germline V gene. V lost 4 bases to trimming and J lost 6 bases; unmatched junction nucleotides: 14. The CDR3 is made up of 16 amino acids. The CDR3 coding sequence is TGTGCCAGCAGTGTTAAGGAAATTAGGACAGGGACCGAGCAGTACTTC. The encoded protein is CASSVKEIRTGTEQYF.

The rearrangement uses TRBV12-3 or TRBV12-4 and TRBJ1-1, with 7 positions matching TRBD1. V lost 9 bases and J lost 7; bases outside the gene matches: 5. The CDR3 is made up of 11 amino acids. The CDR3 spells CASTGDYEAFF. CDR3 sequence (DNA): TGTGCCAGTACAGGGGACTATGAAGCTTTCTTT.

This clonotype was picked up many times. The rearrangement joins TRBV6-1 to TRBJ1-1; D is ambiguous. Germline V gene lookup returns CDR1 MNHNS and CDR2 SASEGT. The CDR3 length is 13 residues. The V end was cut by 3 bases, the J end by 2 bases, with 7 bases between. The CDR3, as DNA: TGTGCCAGCAGTGAGACGGCAAACACTGAAGCTTTCTTT. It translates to CASSETANTEAFF.

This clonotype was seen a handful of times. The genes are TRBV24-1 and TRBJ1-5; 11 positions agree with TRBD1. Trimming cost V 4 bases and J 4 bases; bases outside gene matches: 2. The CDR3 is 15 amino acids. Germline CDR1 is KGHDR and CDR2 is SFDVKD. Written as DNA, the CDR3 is TGTGCCACCAGTGAGGACAGGGGGCTGAATCAGCCCCAGCATTTT. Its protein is CATSEDRGLNQPQHF.

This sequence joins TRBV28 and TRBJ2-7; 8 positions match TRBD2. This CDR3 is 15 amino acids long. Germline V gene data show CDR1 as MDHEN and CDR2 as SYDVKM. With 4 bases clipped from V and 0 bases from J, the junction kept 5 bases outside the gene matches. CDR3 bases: TGTGCCAGCAGTTCTCTTAGCGGGACCTCCTACGAGCAGTACTTC. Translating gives CASSSLSGTSYEQYF.